This passage covers 15 T cell receptor beta chains from one sample sequenced in a study of identical twins. MiXCR, applied by TCRdb to the 5' RACE reads, yields one record per CDR3 protein. The sample lists roughly 230,000 distinct CDR3 sequences, approximately 8.6% seen once, with approximately 3% in the top ten. These data also formed part of another study, on yellow fever vaccine responses in identical twins.

Sequenced input: CD8+ T cells sorted from blood. The receptors were sampled from a young woman in good health.

This clonotype was picked up many times. Written as DNA, the CDR3 is TGTGCCAGCAGTGAAGGAGTGGGGTCCTACAATGAGCAGTTCTTC. Amino acid sequence: CASSEGVGSYNEQFF. The rearrangement uses TRBV2 and TRBJ2-1; D is uncertain. Germline V lookup: CDR1 SNHLY, CDR2 FYNNEI. The CDR3 sequence is 15 residues long. Trimming shortened V by 1 base and J by 1 base, and 8 bases separated the two germline ends. Filled out from reference TRBV2 and TRBJ2-1, the complete variable domain reads EPEVTQTPSHQVTQMGQEVILRCVPISNHLYFYWYRQILGQKVEFLVSFYNNEISEKSEIFDDQFSVERPDGSNFTLKIRSTKLEDSAMYFCASSEGVGSYNEQFFGPGTRLTVL.

This clonotype was seen repeatedly, ten times or more. J is TRBJ2-7 and V is TRBV5-6; TRBD1 agrees at 7 bases. CDR1 SGHDT and CDR2 YYEEEE come from the germline V gene. The CDR3 length is 12 residues. J lost 12 bases, V lost 3 bases, and 9 bases had no gene match. The CDR3 region is CASSYTTGTAYF. The CDR3 bases are TGTGCCAGCAGCTATACCACCGGGACAGCGTACTTC.

Note on this clonotype: The germline gene is not matched at one end of the junction; a read error may be the cause. The V and J genes are TRBV15 and TRBJ1-6, with 8 bases identical to TRBD1. The V gene's germline CDR1 is LNHNV and CDR2 YYDKDF (reference sequence). This CDR3 is 15 amino acids long. CDR3 residues: CATSRDRGRNSPLHF. CDR3 bases: TGTGCCACCAGCCGAGACAGGGGCCGCAATTCACCCCTCCACTTT.

This clonotype has only a few counts. The chain uses TRBV9 and TRBJ2-3, with D perhaps matching TRBD2 (5 bases). This CDR3 is 13 amino acids long. CDR1 and CDR2 (germline): SGDLS, YYNGEE. Between the trimmed V and J ends, which lost 3 bases and 5 bases, there was a span of 10 bases. CDR3: CASSGRGGDTQYF. The CDR3 DNA follows: TGTGCCAGCAGCGGGAGAGGAGGAGATACGCAGTATTTT.

In DNA, the CDR3 is TGTGCCAGCAGTTTTCGCGTGGGCAATCAGCCCCAGCATTTT. This encodes CASSFRVGNQPQHF. This chain links TRBV28 with TRBJ1-5; no reliable D call. CDR1 and CDR2 from the germline V gene are MDHEN and SYDVKM. This CDR3 region has 14 residues. The V end lost 3 bases, the J end lost 2 bases, and 8 bases lay between the germline ends. Combining the CDR3 with reference TRBV28 and TRBJ1-5 gives the whole variable domain DVKVTQSSRYLVKRTGEKVFLECVQDMDHENMFWYRQDPGLGLRLIYFSYDVKMKEKGDIPEGYSVSREKKERFSLILESASTNQTSMYLCASSFRVGNQPQHFGDGTRLSIL.

The V and J genes are TRBV9 and TRBJ1-1; D is uncertain. CDR3 length: 14 amino acids. V was trimmed by 3 bases and J by 0 bases, leaving 9 bases between them. Germline loops: CDR1 SGDLS, CDR2 YYNGEE. CDR3 region: CASSGAGVNTEAFF. The CDR3 nucleotides read TGTGCCAGCAGCGGTGCAGGTGTGAACACTGAAGCTTTCTTT.

The chain joins TRBV24-1 to TRBJ2-5; 15 bases fit TRBD2. The CDR3 is 21 residues long. The germline gives CDR1 KGHDR, CDR2 SFDVKD. Trimming at V came to 5 bases and at J to 5 bases, leaving 20 bases not matched to a gene. The CDR3 DNA is TGTGCCACCAGTGGCCATGACAGGAAAGGACTAGCGGGAGGGCCTCTGGAGACCCAGTACTTC. Amino acids: CATSGHDRKGLAGGPLETQYF.

This clonotype was detected a few times. The rearrangement joins TRBV7-8 to TRBJ1-1; D is undetermined. Trimming cost V 1 base and J 5 bases, with 5 bases left between them. The CDR3 totals 12 residues. Germline lookup yields CDR1 SGHVS and CDR2 FQNEAQ. DNA for the CDR3: TGTGCCAGCAGCTTAGTGTTAACTGAAGCTTTCTTT. Its protein is CASSLVLTEAFF.

This chain connects TRBV6-2 or TRBV6-3 to TRBJ1-2; D gene ambiguous. V gave up 5 bases and J gave up 6 bases, with 10 bases separating them. In germline, CDR1 is MNHEY, CDR2 SVGEGT. The CDR3 sequence is 12 residues long. The CDR3 is CASSRVGNGYTF. The CDR3 DNA sequence: TGTGCCAGCAGTCGGGTCGGAAATGGCTACACCTTC.

The chain recombines TRBV28 with TRBJ2-7, with a weak D call TRBD1 (5 bases). With 2 bases removed from V and 0 bases from J, the gap between germline ends came to 14 bases. Germline V gene lookup returns CDR1 MDHEN and CDR2 SYDVKM. The CDR3 extends over 16 amino acids. CDR3 region: CASSLTFQGPSYEQYF. The CDR3 region has the DNA TGTGCCAGCAGTTTAACATTCCAGGGCCCCTCCTACGAGCAGTACTTC.

This clonotype was counted at least ten times. J is TRBJ2-7 and V is TRBV11-2; D call uncertain. CDR3 length: 16 amino acids. Trimming cost V 5 bases and J 0 bases, with 17 bases left between them. CDR1 and CDR2 from the germline V gene are SGHAT and FQNNGV. The CDR3 coding sequence is TGTGCCAGCAGCGGTAGTGAGGCCGGCCGCTCCTACGAGCAGTACTTC. Its protein product is CASSGSEAGRSYEQYF.

This clonotype was picked up a small number of times. The chain employs TRBV5-5 and TRBJ2-2; D not resolved. Germline CDR1 SGHKS, CDR2 YYEKEE (reference sequence). Trimming took 3 bases from V and 0 from J, leaving 9 bases between them. The CDR3 totals 15 residues. The CDR3 sequence: CASSSPQTNTGELFF. CDR3 sequence (DNA): TGTGCCAGCAGCTCACCACAGACGAACACCGGGGAGCTGTTTTTT.

This clonotype was seen many times. This chain connects TRBV7-9 to TRBJ1-1; D possibly corresponds to TRBD1 (5 bases). This CDR3 comprises 14 residues. Germline V lookup: CDR1 SEHNR, CDR2 FQNEAQ (reference sequence). V was cut by 2 bases and J by 0 bases, with 7 bases left in between. The CDR3 sequence: CASSLSTVNTEAFF. The CDR3 coding sequence is TGTGCCAGCAGCTTATCGACAGTGAACACTGAAGCTTTCTTT.

This clonotype showed up just a few times. The chain has TRBV7-6 and TRBJ2-1, with 8 bases that match TRBD2. Per the germline V gene, CDR1 is SGHVS and CDR2 is FNYEAQ. Germline trimming cut 0 bases from V and 4 bases from J; bases unmatched to any gene: 11. The CDR3 loop spans 18 amino acids. The CDR3 sequence is CASSLAVGPAGVYNEQFF. CDR3 DNA: TGTGCCAGCAGCTTAGCCGTGGGGCCAGCGGGGGTATACAATGAGCAGTTCTTC. The full variable domain, completed using reference TRBV7-6 and TRBJ2-1, is GAGVSQSPRYKVTKRGQDVALRCDPISGHVSLYWYRQALGQGPEFLTYFNYEAQQDKSGLPNDRFSAERPEGSISTLTIQRTEQRDSAMYRCASSLAVGPAGVYNEQFFGPGTRLTVL.

This clonotype counts as medium-sized. The chain couples TRBV7-9 to TRBJ2-1; D remains ambiguous. Per the germline V gene, CDR1 is SEHNR and CDR2 is FQNEAQ (reference sequence). CDR3 length: 15 residues. Trimming removed 1 base at V and 14 bases at J, with 21 bases between. The DNA for the CDR3 is TGTGCCAGCAGCTTAGTGTCGGACGGACCTACATTGGAGTTCTTC. Translation gives CASSLVSDGPTLEFF.